These 27 T cell receptor beta chains were sequenced from one sample in a study of beta chain features in type 1 diabetes. Expressed TCRB transcripts were sequenced because the isolated RNA had all been reverse transcribed beforehand. The assay was immunoSEQ multiplex PCR, and TCRdb's table has in-frame clones only and misses some. The table lists roughly 310,000 clones, 11% of them singletons. Sequencing used naive CD4+ T cells from blood. These receptors were obtained from a woman in her twenties or thirties in good health.

The rearrangement uses TRBV6-5 and TRBJ1-5; possible D gene TRBD1, 5 bases. V was cut by 5 bases and J by 4 bases, with 9 bases left in between. This CDR3 spans 13 amino acids. CDR1 and CDR2 (germline): MNHEY, SVGAGI. The CDR3 bases are TGTGCCAGCAGTCGGGCAGGGAATCAGCCCCAGCATTTT. Translation: CASSRAGNQPQHF.

The chain uses TRBV7-9 and TRBJ2-4; 8 positions agree with TRBD2. This CDR3 has 17 residues. The ends lost 4 bases at V and 2 bases at J; junction bases unmatched: 10. The germline V gene has CDR1 SEHNR and CDR2 FQNEAQ (reference sequence). The CDR3 sequence: CASSSLSGEGTKNIQYF. CDR3 nucleotide sequence: TGTGCCAGCAGCTCCCTTAGCGGGGAAGGAACCAAAAACATTCAGTACTTC.

The chain employs TRBV12-5 and TRBJ1-2, with D perhaps matching TRBD1 (6 bases). Germline V gene data show CDR1 as LGHNT and CDR2 as FRNRAP. V was shortened by 6 bases and J by 2 bases, with 19 bases between the two germline ends. The CDR3 length is 16 residues. For the CDR3, the DNA is TGTGCTAGTGGCTCCGGGACACGAGTTCAAAACTATGGCTACACCTTC. This sequence encodes CASGSGTRVQNYGYTF. Full variable domain (outside the CDR3, taken from reference TRBV12-5 and TRBJ1-2): DARVTQTPRHKVTEMGQEVTMRCQPILGHNTVFWYRQTMMQGLELLAYFRNRAPLDDSGMPKDRFSAEMPDATLATLKIQPSEPRDSAVYFCASGSGTRVQNYGYTFGSGTRLTVV.

The V call is TRBV20-1, the J call TRBJ1-2; D may be TRBD1 (5 bases). CDR1 and CDR2 (germline): DFQATT, SNEGSKA (reference sequence). Deletions cut 3 bases from V and 8 bases from J, with 10 bases between. This CDR3 is 11 amino acids long. CDR3 in amino acids: CSARQGTGYTF. The DNA of the CDR3 is TGCAGTGCTAGGCAGGGTACGGGCTACACCTTC.

In this sample, this clone turned up a few times. This chain's CDR3 is CASSWDRGYEQYF. As DNA, the CDR3 is TGTGCCAGTAGTTGGGACAGGGGTTACGAGCAGTACTTC. The J gene is TRBJ2-7, the V gene TRBV19; 10 bases match TRBD1. The CDR3 spans 13 residues. CDR1 LNHDA and CDR2 SQIVND come from the germline V gene (reference sequence). Trimming took 5 bases from V and 4 from J; bases not matched to a gene: 2.

J is TRBJ2-1 and V is TRBV4-3, with 7 bases lining up with TRBD2. CDR3 size: 17 residues. V shed 0 bases and J 6 bases; nucleotides not matched to a gene: 11. The V gene's germline CDR1 is LGHNA and CDR2 YSLEER. The CDR3 protein is CASSQDLRRESGNEQFF. In DNA form, the CDR3 reads TGCGCCAGCAGCCAAGATCTAAGGCGGGAGAGTGGCAATGAGCAGTTCTTC.

The chain combines TRBV28 with TRBJ1-1; no firm D call. The CDR3 runs 12 residues. Trimming removed 10 bases at V and 0 bases at J, with 9 bases between. CDR1 MDHEN and CDR2 SYDVKM come from the germline V gene. The CDR3 region is CATLHVNTEAFF. CDR3 bases: TGTGCCACCTTACACGTGAACACTGAAGCTTTCTTT.

V usage is TRBV2 and J usage is TRBJ2-7, with 7 bases matching TRBD2. CDR3 size: 15 residues. The ends lost 6 bases at V and 4 bases at J; junction bases unmatched: 12. CDR1 is SNHLY, CDR2 FYNNEI, per germline. CDR3: CASSSGASGGYEQYF. In nucleotides, the CDR3 is TGTGCCAGCAGCTCTGGGGCTAGCGGTGGTTACGAGCAGTACTTC.

A few counts support this clone. J is TRBJ2-7 and V is TRBV7-2; 11 bases are shared with TRBD1. Per the germline V gene, CDR1 is SGHTA and CDR2 is FQGNSA. This CDR3 region has 14 residues. Germline trimming cut 5 bases from V and 7 bases from J; bases unmatched to any gene: 7. The CDR3 DNA is TGTGCCAGCAGCAGTGGACAGGGGGCGGGAGAGCAGTACTTC. Translating gives CASSSGQGAGEQYF.

The V and J genes are TRBV28 and TRBJ1-5; the match to TRBD1 covers 7 bases. Trimming cost V 2 bases and J 0 bases; bases outside gene matches: 7. The V gene's germline CDR1 is MDHEN and CDR2 SYDVKM. CDR3 length: 17 residues. CDR3 nucleotides: TGTGCCAGCAGTTTACCCGACAGGGCCTATAGCAATCAGCCCCAGCATTTT. Translation: CASSLPDRAYSNQPQHF.

This clone was detected a few times. This rearrangement joins TRBV5-1 to TRBJ2-1, with TRBD2 matching over 8 bases. Germline CDR1 reads SGHRS; CDR2 reads YFSETQ. After removal of 0 bases from V and 7 bases from J, the junction contained 3 bases not matched to a gene. The CDR3 totals 14 residues. DNA for the CDR3: TGCGCCAGCAGCTTGGGGACTAGCCCGAATGAGCAGTTCTTC. Translation: CASSLGTSPNEQFF.

The sample holds a few counts of this clone. The chain has TRBV7-2 and TRBJ2-2; D uncertain. This CDR3 region has 14 residues. Germline CDR1 and CDR2: SGHTA and FQGNSA. The V end lost 1 base, the J end lost 6 bases, and 9 bases lay between the germline ends. CDR3 bases: TGTGCCAGCAGCTTAGTAAGGCTAGCCGGGGAGCTGTTTTTT. Translated: CASSLVRLAGELFF. Combining the CDR3 with reference TRBV7-2 and TRBJ2-2 gives the whole variable domain GAGVSQSPSNKVTEKGKDVELRCDPISGHTALYWYRQSLGQGLEFLIYFQGNSAPDKSGLPSDRFSAERTGGSVSTLTIQRTQQEDSAVYLCASSLVRLAGELFFGEGSRLTVL.

The chain links TRBV4-3 to TRBJ1-4; TRBD1 matches at 8 bases. Germline trimming cut 3 bases from V and 8 bases from J; bases unmatched to any gene: 5. Per germline, CDR1 LGHNA and CDR2 YSLEER. This CDR3 is built from 14 residues. The CDR3 spells CASSHGQGTEKLFF. CDR3 bases: TGCGCCAGCAGCCATGGACAGGGAACCGAAAAACTGTTTTTT.

This chain links TRBV7-6 with TRBJ2-7, with unresolved D. Per the germline V gene, CDR1 is SGHVS and CDR2 is FNYEAQ. The germline V and J ends were trimmed by 1 base and 7 bases, with 11 bases remaining between them. This CDR3 has 13 residues. DNA of the CDR3: TGTGCCAGCAGCTTAGAGACAAGGATGGAGCAGTACTTC. Its translation is CASSLETRMEQYF.

This chain joins TRBV5-4 and TRBJ1-2, with 8 bases identical to TRBD1. The length of the CDR3 is 15 residues. Germline trimming cut 4 bases from V and 6 bases from J; bases unmatched to any gene: 11. Germline V lookup: CDR1 SGHNT, CDR2 YYREEE (reference sequence). The CDR3 sequence is CASSPRTGSDHGYTF. The CDR3 DNA follows: TGTGCCAGCAGCCCTAGGACAGGGTCTGATCATGGCTACACCTTC.

V gene TRBV30 combines with J gene TRBJ1-3; D perhaps matches TRBD1 (5 bases). Trimming pared 5 bases from V and 4 bases from J, leaving 15 bases between. The CDR3 loop spans 14 amino acids. From germline, CDR1 is GTSNPN and CDR2 SVGIG (reference sequence). In DNA, the CDR3 is TGTGCCTGGTCCCGCGCAGGGCGCGGAAACACCATATATTTT. It is translated as CAWSRAGRGNTIYF.

This clone occurred many times. The chain recombines TRBV29-1 with TRBJ2-5; D is undetermined. Germline CDR1 and CDR2: SQVTM and ANQGSEA. With 5 bases removed from V and 5 bases from J, the gap between germline ends came to 6 bases. CDR3 length: 10 amino acids. The CDR3 region has the DNA TGCAGCGTTTATGTGGAGACCCAGTACTTC. This sequence encodes CSVYVETQYF.

A few counts support this clone. This rearrangement joins TRBV28 to TRBJ2-1, with 11 bases matching TRBD2. Per the germline V gene, CDR1 is MDHEN and CDR2 is SYDVKM. The V and J ends lost 6 bases and 6 bases, in that order; junction bases with no gene match: 7. The CDR3 spans 15 residues. The CDR3 DNA reads TGTGCCAGCAGCCGTCCGACTAGCGGGACCAATGAGCAGTTCTTC. Translating it yields CASSRPTSGTNEQFF. The full variable domain, with the rest looked up from reference TRBV28 and TRBJ2-1, is DVKVTQSSRYLVKRTGEKVFLECVQDMDHENMFWYRQDPGLGLRLIYFSYDVKMKEKGDIPEGYSVSREKKERFSLILESASTNQTSMYLCASSRPTSGTNEQFFGPGTRLTVL.

This clone appeared a few times. The chain couples TRBV7-2 to TRBJ1-2, with no clear D. There are 15 residues in the CDR3. CDR1 and CDR2 (germline): SGHTA, FQGNSA. V lost 0 bases and J lost 2, with 10 bases in between. The CDR3: CASSLAPDMNYGYTF. The CDR3 coding sequence is TGTGCCAGCAGCTTAGCTCCAGACATGAACTATGGCTACACCTTC.

In its sample, this clone was seen a few times. The genes are TRBV14 and TRBJ2-7; the D is unclear. There are 15 residues in the CDR3. V dropped 0 bases and J dropped 0 bases, with 9 bases sitting between them. CDR1 SGHDN and CDR2 FVKESK come from the germline V gene. CDR3 sequence reads: CASSQDRPSSYEQYF. The CDR3 DNA reads TGTGCCAGCAGCCAAGATCGTCCTAGCTCCTACGAGCAGTACTTC. The complete variable domain, with remaining parts taken from reference TRBV14 and TRBJ2-7, reads EAGVTQFPSHSVIEKGQTVTLRCDPISGHDNLYWYRRVMGKEIKFLLHFVKESKQDESGMPNNRFLAERTGGTYSTLKVQPAELEDSGVYFCASSQDRPSSYEQYFGPGTRLTVT.

Only a few counts were recorded for this clone. The V and J genes are TRBV27 and TRBJ2-2, with 8 nucleotides matching TRBD1. Germline V gene sequence: CDR1 MNHEY, CDR2 SMNVEV (reference sequence). V was pared by 6 bases and J by 4 bases, with 4 bases of the junction left unmatched. The CDR3 consists of 14 residues. The CDR3 nucleotides are TGTGCCAGCAGCCGACAGGGGTCCACCGGGGAGCTGTTTTTT. Translated, it gives CASSRQGSTGELFF.

The chain employs TRBV7-2 and TRBJ2-5; 16 nucleotides agree with TRBD2. The junction had 7 bases not matched to a gene; V was cut back by 3 bases and J by 9 bases. The CDR3 sequence is 16 residues long. CDR1 and CDR2 (germline): SGHTA, FQGNSA. The CDR3 nucleotides are TGTGCCAGCAGCTTGGGGACTAGCGGGAGGGCCGGGGCCCAGTACTTC. Translation gives CASSLGTSGRAGAQYF.

The chain has TRBV6-5 and TRBJ2-7; 9 bases are shared with TRBD1. The V and J ends lost 5 bases and 4 bases, in that order; junction bases with no gene match: 9. The CDR3 consists of 15 residues. In germline, CDR1 is MNHEY, CDR2 SVGAGI. The CDR3 nucleotides are TGTGCCAGCAGTCCACCCGGGACAGGGAAATACGAGCAGTACTTC. Protein: CASSPPGTGKYEQYF.

The gene calls are TRBV2 and TRBJ2-1; 8 bases line up with TRBD2. The germline V gene has CDR1 SNHLY and CDR2 FYNNEI. The J segment lost 3 bases and the V segment lost 3 bases, leaving 4 bases of the junction unmatched. This CDR3 region has 15 residues. CDR3 nucleotides: TGTGCCAGCAGTGAGCTAAGCGGGAGCTACAATGAGCAGTTCTTC. It encodes CASSELSGSYNEQFF.

This rearrangement joins TRBV14 to TRBJ2-5, with D unclear. V shed 1 base and J shed 5 bases, with 5 bases lying between them. Germline CDR1 SGHDN, CDR2 FVKESK. The CDR3 length is 12 residues. The CDR3 nucleotides read TGTGCCAGCAGCCAAGCCAGTGAGACCCAGTACTTC. Translating it yields CASSQASETQYF. Using reference TRBV14 and TRBJ2-5 for the parts outside the CDR3, the full variable domain is EAGVTQFPSHSVIEKGQTVTLRCDPISGHDNLYWYRRVMGKEIKFLLHFVKESKQDESGMPNNRFLAERTGGTYSTLKVQPAELEDSGVYFCASSQASETQYFGPGTRLLVL.

This chain links TRBV28 with TRBJ2-1, with 9 bases matching TRBD2. The length of the CDR3 is 15 residues. The J segment lost 5 bases and the V segment lost 5 bases, leaving 7 bases of the junction unmatched. From germline, CDR1 is MDHEN and CDR2 SYDVKM. CDR3 amino acids: CASSGSAGGDNEQFF. For the CDR3, the DNA is TGTGCCAGCAGTGGTAGTGCGGGAGGGGACAATGAGCAGTTCTTC.

This clone came up a few times. The rearrangement links TRBV18 to TRBJ1-5; 7 nucleotides line up with TRBD1. The length of the CDR3 is 16 residues. The V gene end was trimmed by 1 base and the J gene end by 2 bases; junction bases not matched to a gene: 5. Per the germline V gene, CDR1 is KGHSH and CDR2 is LQKENI. The CDR3 bases are TGTGCCAGCTCACCACGCCCTGACAGGGGCAATCAGCCCCAGCATTTT. Protein: CASSPRPDRGNQPQHF.